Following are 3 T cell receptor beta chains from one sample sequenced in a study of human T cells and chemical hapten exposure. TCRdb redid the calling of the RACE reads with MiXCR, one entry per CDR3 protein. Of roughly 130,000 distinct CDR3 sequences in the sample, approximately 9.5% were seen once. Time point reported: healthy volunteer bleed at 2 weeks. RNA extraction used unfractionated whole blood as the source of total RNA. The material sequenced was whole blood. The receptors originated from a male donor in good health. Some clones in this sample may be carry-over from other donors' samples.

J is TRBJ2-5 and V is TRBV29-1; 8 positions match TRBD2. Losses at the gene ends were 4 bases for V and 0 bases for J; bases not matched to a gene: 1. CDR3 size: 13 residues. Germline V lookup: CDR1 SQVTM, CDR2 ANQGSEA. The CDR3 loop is CSVVAGYQETQYF. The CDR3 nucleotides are TGCAGCGTTGTAGCGGGGTACCAAGAGACCCAGTACTTC.

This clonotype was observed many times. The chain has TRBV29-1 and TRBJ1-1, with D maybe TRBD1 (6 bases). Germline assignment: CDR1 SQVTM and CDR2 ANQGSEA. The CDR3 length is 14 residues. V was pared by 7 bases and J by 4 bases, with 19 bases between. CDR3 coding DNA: TGCAGCGGTGCCGAAAGACAGGTAGTCACTGAAGCTTTCTTT. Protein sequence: CSGAERQVVTEAFF.

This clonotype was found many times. CDR3 sequence reads: CASSGTLGSYNEQFF. Written as DNA, the CDR3 is TGTGCCAGCAGTGGTACTTTGGGCTCCTACAATGAGCAGTTCTTC. This chain links TRBV2 with TRBJ2-1; no clear D. Germline V gene lookup returns CDR1 SNHLY and CDR2 FYNNEI. CDR3 length: 15 amino acids. Trimming cost V 4 bases and J 0 bases, with 10 bases left between them.